This T cell receptor (beta chain) was captured in a study of blood T cell repertoires in COVID-19. Across the study: Spain, Italy and the United States supplied samples that represented acute and convalescent COVID-19. PBMCs, B-cell-depleted T cells, or T cells were the source of the cDNA or gDNA that made up the material.

In the original workflow: Estimation of nucleated cell counts was performed using reference gene primer amplification. This table comes from immunoSEQ multiplex PCR, and its TCRdb copy is limited to in-frame clones, with some not included. V and J calls and clone size come straight from that table; D and trimming were deduced from the DNA. The data hold 150,000 or so clones, with less than 80% observed a single time. Germline-derived CDR1 and CDR2 are MGHRA and YSYEKL. The CDR3 totals 14 residues. Between the trimmed V and J ends, which lost 0 bases and 12 bases, there was a span of 15 bases. The rearrangement links TRBV4-1 to TRBJ2-1; D remains ambiguous. This TCR was sampled from a woman older than 75 with active or convalescent COVID-19. The specimen was peripheral blood. The CDR3 spells CASSQDRGFSRQFF. The CDR3 DNA follows: TGCGCCAGCAGCCAAGATAGAGGATTTTCGAGGCAGTTCTTC.